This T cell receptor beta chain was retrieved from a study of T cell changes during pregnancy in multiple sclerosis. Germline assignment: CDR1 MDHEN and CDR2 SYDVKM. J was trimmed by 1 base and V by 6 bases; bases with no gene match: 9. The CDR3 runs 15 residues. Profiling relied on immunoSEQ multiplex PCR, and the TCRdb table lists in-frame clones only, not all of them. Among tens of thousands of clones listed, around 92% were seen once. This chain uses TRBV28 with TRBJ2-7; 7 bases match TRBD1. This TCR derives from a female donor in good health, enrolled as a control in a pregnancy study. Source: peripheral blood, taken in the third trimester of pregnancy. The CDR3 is CASSPTGAISYEQYF. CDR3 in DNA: TGTGCCAGCAGCCCTACAGGGGCGATTTCCTACGAGCAGTACTTC. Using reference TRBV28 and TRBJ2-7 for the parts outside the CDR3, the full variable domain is DVKVTQSSRYLVKRTGEKVFLECVQDMDHENMFWYRQDPGLGLRLIYFSYDVKMKEKGDIPEGYSVSREKKERFSLILESASTNQTSMYLCASSPTGAISYEQYFGPGTRLTVT.